The subject of this entry is one T cell receptor (beta chain). With 4 bases clipped from V and 2 bases from J, the junction kept 6 bases outside the gene matches. The CDR3 has 15 residues. Germline assignment: CDR1 MGHRA and CDR2 YSYEKL. Autologous stem cell transplantation was followed by relapse in every patient, and brentuximab vedotin exposure varied. Through magnetic negative selection, CD8+ T cells were separated from PBMCs that had been thawed. These data originate in a study of PD-1 blockade in classical Hodgkin lymphoma. The data were produced by immunoSEQ multiplex PCR, yet TCRdb's version contains in-frame clones alone and is incomplete. Of several thousand clones in the sample, 82% were seen once.

The sequencing here drew on CD8+ T cells from blood, taken at baseline. This sequence was found in a human donor with classical Hodgkin lymphoma. The V gene is TRBV4-1, the J gene TRBJ2-7; 9 nucleotides match TRBD1. The CDR3: CASSPRTGDPYEQYF. The CDR3 DNA is TGCGCCAGCAGCCCACGGACAGGGGACCCCTACGAGCAGTACTTC.